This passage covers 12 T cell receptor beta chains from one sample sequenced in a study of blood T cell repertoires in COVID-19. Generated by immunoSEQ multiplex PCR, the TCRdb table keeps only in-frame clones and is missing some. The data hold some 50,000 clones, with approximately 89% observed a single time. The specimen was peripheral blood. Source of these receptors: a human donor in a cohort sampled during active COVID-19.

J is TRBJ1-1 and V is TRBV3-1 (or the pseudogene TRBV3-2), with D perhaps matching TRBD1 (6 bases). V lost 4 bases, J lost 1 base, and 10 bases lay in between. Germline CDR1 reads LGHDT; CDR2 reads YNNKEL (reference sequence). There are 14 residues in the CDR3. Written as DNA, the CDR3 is TGTGCCAGCAGCCCAAGGACAGCGAACACTGAAGCTTTCTTT. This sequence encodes CASSPRTANTEAFF.

The CDR3 region has the DNA TGTGCCAGCAGCCAAGGGGAGACTGGGGCCAACGTCCTGACTTTC. Protein product: CASSQGETGANVLTF. The chain recombines TRBV3-1 (or the pseudogene TRBV3-2) with TRBJ2-6, with D possibly TRBD2 on 5 matching bases. This CDR3 comprises 15 residues. Germline V lookup: CDR1 LGHDT, CDR2 YNNKEL (reference sequence). V was pared by 1 base and J by 2 bases, with 6 bases between.

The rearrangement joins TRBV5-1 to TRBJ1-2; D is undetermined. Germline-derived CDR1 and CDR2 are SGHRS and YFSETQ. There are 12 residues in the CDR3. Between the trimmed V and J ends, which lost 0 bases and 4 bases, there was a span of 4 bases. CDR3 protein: CASSLAGYGYTF. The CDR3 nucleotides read TGCGCCAGCAGCTTGGCAGGCTATGGCTACACCTTC. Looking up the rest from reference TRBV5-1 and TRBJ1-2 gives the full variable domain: KAGVTQTPRYLIKTRGQQVTLSCSPISGHRSVSWYQQTPGQGLQFLFEYFSETQRNKGNFPGRFSGRQFSNSRSEMNVSTLELGDSALYLCASSLAGYGYTFGSGTRLTVV.

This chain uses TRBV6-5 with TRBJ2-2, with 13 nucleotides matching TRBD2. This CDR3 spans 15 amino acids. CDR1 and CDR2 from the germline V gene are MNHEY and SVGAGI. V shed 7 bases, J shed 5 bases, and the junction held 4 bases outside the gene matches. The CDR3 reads CASTTGLAGTGELFF. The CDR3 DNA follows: TGTGCCAGCACCACGGGACTAGCGGGGACCGGGGAGCTGTTTTTT.

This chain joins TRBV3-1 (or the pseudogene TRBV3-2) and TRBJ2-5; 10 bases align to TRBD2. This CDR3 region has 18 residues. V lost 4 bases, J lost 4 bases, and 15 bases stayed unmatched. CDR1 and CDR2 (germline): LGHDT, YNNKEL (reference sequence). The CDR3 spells CASSPGPTAGGRGETQYF. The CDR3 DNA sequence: TGTGCCAGCAGCCCCGGGCCCACAGCGGGGGGGCGAGGAGAGACCCAGTACTTC.

DNA for the CDR3: TGTGCCAGCAGTTTACAGTACCAAGAGACCCAGTACTTC. Protein: CASSLQYQETQYF. The chain links TRBV6-5 to TRBJ2-5; D remains ambiguous. The CDR3 runs 13 residues. Germline-derived CDR1 and CDR2 are MNHEY and SVGAGI. V shed 4 bases and J shed 0 bases, with 6 bases lying between them.

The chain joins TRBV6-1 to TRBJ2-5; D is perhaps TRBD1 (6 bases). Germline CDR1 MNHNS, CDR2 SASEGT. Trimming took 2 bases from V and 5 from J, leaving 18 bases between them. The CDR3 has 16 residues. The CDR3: CASSELDLGGLETQYF. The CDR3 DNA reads TGTGCCAGCAGTGAATTGGATCTTGGGGGCTTGGAGACCCAGTACTTC.

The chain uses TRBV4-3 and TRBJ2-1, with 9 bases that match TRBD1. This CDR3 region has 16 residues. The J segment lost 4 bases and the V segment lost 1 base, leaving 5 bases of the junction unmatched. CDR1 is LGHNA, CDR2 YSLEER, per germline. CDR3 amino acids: CASSQGQGVIYNEQFF. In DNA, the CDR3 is TGCGCCAGCAGCCAAGGACAGGGGGTAATTTACAATGAGCAGTTCTTC.

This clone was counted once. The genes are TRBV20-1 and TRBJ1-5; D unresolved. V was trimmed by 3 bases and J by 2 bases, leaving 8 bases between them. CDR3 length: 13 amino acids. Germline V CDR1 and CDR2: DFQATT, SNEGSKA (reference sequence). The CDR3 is CSASAGGNQPQHF. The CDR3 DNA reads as TGCAGTGCTAGTGCCGGAGGCAATCAGCCCCAGCATTTT.

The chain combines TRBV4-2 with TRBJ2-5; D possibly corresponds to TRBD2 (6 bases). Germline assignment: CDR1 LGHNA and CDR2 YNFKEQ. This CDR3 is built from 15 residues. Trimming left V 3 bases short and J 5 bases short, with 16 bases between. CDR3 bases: TGTGCCAGCAGCCAGGCGGACTACATCCGCGAGACCCAGTACTTC. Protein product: CASSQADYIRETQYF.

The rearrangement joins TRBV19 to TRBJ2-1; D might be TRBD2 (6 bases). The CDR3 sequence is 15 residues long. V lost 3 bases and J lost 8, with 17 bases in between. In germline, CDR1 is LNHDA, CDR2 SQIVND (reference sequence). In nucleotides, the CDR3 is TGTGCCAGTAGTATTGGCGGGGCGATTACGGATGAGCAGTTCTTC. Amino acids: CASSIGGAITDEQFF.

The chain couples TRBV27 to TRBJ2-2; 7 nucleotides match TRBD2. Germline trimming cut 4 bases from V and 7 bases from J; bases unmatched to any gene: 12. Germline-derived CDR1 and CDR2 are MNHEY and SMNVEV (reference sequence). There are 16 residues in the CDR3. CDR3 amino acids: CASSSRRRSGVGELFF. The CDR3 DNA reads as TGTGCCAGCAGTTCCCGACGGAGGAGCGGGGTCGGGGAGCTGTTTTTT.